These 17 T cell receptor beta chains came from one sample sequenced in a study of cytomegalovirus exposure and HLA in healthy donors. Profiled with immunoSEQ multiplex PCR; TCRdb holds only in-frame clones, not every one. The repertoire consists of tens of thousands of clones, with around 95% occurring once and the leading ten covering 4.4%. What was sequenced was PBMCs. The receptors here all came from a man between 18 and 29 years old in good health and CMV-seropositive.

V and J are TRBV6-1 and TRBJ1-4; no reliable D call. The ends were cut back, 0 bases at V and 5 bases at J, with 10 bases in the middle. The CDR3 has 15 amino acids. Germline V gives CDR1 MNHNS, CDR2 SASEGT. CDR3 DNA: TGTGCCAGCAGTGAAGCCAAAGGGAGCAATGAAAAACTGTTTTTT. It encodes CASSEAKGSNEKLFF.

The CDR3 protein is CASTPGQGGGYTF. CDR3 DNA sequence: TGTGCCAGCACCCCAGGACAGGGGGGCGGCTACACCTTC. This chain links TRBV6-5 with TRBJ1-2, with 10 positions matching TRBD1. In germline, CDR1 is MNHEY, CDR2 SVGAGI. J was trimmed by 8 bases and V by 7 bases; bases with no gene match: 7. The CDR3 is made up of 13 amino acids.

About this clone itself: At one boundary the junction diverges from the germline segment, which might be a read error. V gene TRBV5-5 combines with J gene TRBJ2-2; the D gene is possibly TRBD1 (6 bases). CDR1 is SGHKS and CDR2 is YYEKEE in the germline V gene (reference sequence). This CDR3 is built from 14 residues. The CDR3 protein is CASSLTGNAGELFF. CDR3 DNA sequence: TGTGCCAGCAGCTTGACAGGGAACGCCGGGGAGCTGTTTTTT. The variable domain in full, completed from reference TRBV5-5 and TRBJ2-2, reads DAGVTQSPTHLIKTRGQQVTLRCSPISGHKSVSWYQQVLGQGPQFIFQYYEKEERGRGNFPDRFSARQFPNYSSELNVNALLLGDSALYLCASSLTGNAGELFFGEGSRLTVL.

The chain combines TRBV18 with TRBJ1-2; possibly TRBD1 for D (6 bases). The CDR3 runs 16 residues. V was pared by 0 bases and J by 7 bases, with 18 bases between. Germline CDR1 KGHSH, CDR2 LQKENI. Written as DNA, the CDR3 is TGTGCCAGCTCACCACCGGCACAGGGATTGGATTTTGGCTACACCTTC. Protein sequence: CASSPPAQGLDFGYTF.

The J gene is TRBJ1-1, the V gene TRBV4-2; TRBD1 is a possible D gene (6 bases). Germline CDR1 LGHNA, CDR2 YNFKEQ. The CDR3 length is 15 residues. The germline V and J ends were trimmed by 0 bases and 1 base, with 9 bases remaining between them. Written as DNA, the CDR3 is TGTGCCAGCAGCCAAGAAACAGGGACGAACACTGAAGCTTTCTTT. This codes for CASSQETGTNTEAFF.

The chain combines TRBV2 with TRBJ1-2, with D hard to call. The ends were cut back, 4 bases at V and 2 bases at J, with 11 bases in the middle. Germline CDR1 SNHLY, CDR2 FYNNEI. The CDR3 sequence is 14 residues long. The CDR3 sequence: CASSAKRRNYGYTF. The CDR3 DNA follows: TGTGCCAGCAGTGCGAAAAGGAGGAACTATGGCTACACCTTC.

This clone was found a few times. V usage is TRBV4-1 and J usage is TRBJ1-4; D gene ambiguous. The CDR3 loop spans 13 amino acids. Germline V lookup: CDR1 MGHRA, CDR2 YSYEKL. The V end was cut by 0 bases, the J end by 8 bases, with 7 bases between. CDR3 in amino acids: CASSQERWEKLFF. The CDR3 nucleotides read TGCGCCAGCAGCCAAGAGAGGTGGGAAAAACTGTTTTTT.

This clone has just one count. The CDR3 DNA follows: TGTGCCAGCAGCTTACTGGGGGGAGACTACAATGAGCAGTTCTTC. Its translation is CASSLLGGDYNEQFF. The chain carries TRBV7-9 and TRBJ2-1; D perhaps matches TRBD2 (6 bases). This CDR3 region has 15 residues. Germline CDR1 reads SEHNR; CDR2 reads FQNEAQ (reference sequence). V shed 2 bases and J shed 3 bases, with 11 bases lying between them.

This chain links TRBV28 with TRBJ2-3; tentatively, D is TRBD2 (6 bases). Trimming shortened V by 7 bases and J by 2 bases, and 13 bases separated the two germline ends. This CDR3 comprises 14 residues. CDR1 and CDR2 from the germline V gene are MDHEN and SYDVKM. The CDR3 region is CASIEAGNTDTQYF. In nucleotides, the CDR3 is TGTGCCAGCATTGAAGCGGGCAACACAGATACGCAGTATTTT.

This chain uses TRBV10-3 with TRBJ1-6; D unresolved. Trimming left V 4 bases short and J 7 bases short, with 8 bases between. Germline CDR1 ENHRY, CDR2 SYGVKD. This CDR3 contains 13 residues. CDR3 DNA: TGTGCCATCAGTGGAGAGCCCAATTCACCCCTCCACTTT. Its protein is CAISGEPNSPLHF.

The gene calls are TRBV19 and TRBJ1-1; 7 nucleotides line up with TRBD1. CDR3 length: 17 amino acids. Germline CDR1 reads LNHDA; CDR2 reads SQIVND (reference sequence). V shed 1 base and J 0 bases; nucleotides not matched to a gene: 8. CDR3 sequence: CASSIAHQGDLNTEAFF. CDR3 DNA: TGTGCCAGTAGTATAGCGCACCAGGGGGATCTGAACACTGAAGCTTTCTTT.

This clone was counted between two and nine times. The same CDR3 arises from other DNA sequences in this sample as well. This chain uses TRBV7-2 with TRBJ2-5, with TRBD2 matching over 9 bases. J was trimmed by 5 bases and V by 3 bases; bases with no gene match: 4. The CDR3 is 14 amino acids. Germline V CDR1 and CDR2: SGHTA, FQGNSA. CDR3 nucleotides: TGTGCCAGCAGCTTTAGCGGGAGAGGGGAGACCCAGTACTTC. It specifies CASSFSGRGETQYF.

The chain couples TRBV4-2 to TRBJ2-3; 10 bases match TRBD2. The CDR3 has 16 residues. J was trimmed by 4 bases and V by 0 bases; bases with no gene match: 4. CDR1 and CDR2 (germline): LGHNA, YNFKEQ. The DNA for the CDR3 is TGTGCCAGCAGCCAAGACTTACTAGCGGGGCCAGATACGCAGTATTTT. Protein product: CASSQDLLAGPDTQYF.

The rearrangement joins TRBV19 to TRBJ1-1; D unresolved. V shed 6 bases and J shed 0 bases, with 5 bases lying between them. Germline V gene lookup returns CDR1 LNHDA and CDR2 SQIVND (reference sequence). The CDR3 runs to 12 residues. CDR3 region: CASSFVNTEAFF. For the CDR3, the DNA is TGTGCCAGTAGCTTCGTGAACACTGAAGCTTTCTTT.

This chain uses TRBV30 with TRBJ2-5; D not certain. Germline-derived CDR1 and CDR2 are GTSNPN and SVGIG (reference sequence). Trimming pared 2 bases from V and 7 bases from J, leaving 14 bases between. The CDR3 spans 13 residues. CDR3 residues: CAWSSLGLVTQYF. CDR3 nucleotide sequence: TGTGCCTGGAGTTCCCTAGGATTGGTGACCCAGTACTTC.

V and J are TRBV18 and TRBJ2-7; 9 nucleotides agree with TRBD2. The CDR3 runs to 13 residues. V lost 3 bases and J lost 4; bases outside the gene matches: 1. Germline assignment: CDR1 KGHSH and CDR2 LQKENI. The CDR3 spells CASSPGLAYEQYF. In nucleotides, the CDR3 is TGTGCCAGCTCACCGGGACTAGCTTACGAGCAGTACTTC. The whole variable domain, filled in from reference TRBV18 and TRBJ2-7, reads NAGVMQNPRHLVRRRGQEARLRCSPMKGHSHVYWYRQLPEEGLKFMVYLQKENIIDESGMPKERFSAEFPKEGPSILRIQQVVRGDSAAYFCASSPGLAYEQYFGPGTRLTVT.

This rearrangement joins TRBV7-9 to TRBJ1-1; 8 bases agree with TRBD1. Germline CDR1 SEHNR, CDR2 FQNEAQ (reference sequence). The V and J ends lost 5 bases and 6 bases, in that order; junction bases with no gene match: 8. The CDR3 totals 14 residues. In nucleotides, the CDR3 is TGTGCCAGCAGCCAGGGGGCGGGGGCCCCTGAAGCTTTCTTT. Translating gives CASSQGAGAPEAFF.